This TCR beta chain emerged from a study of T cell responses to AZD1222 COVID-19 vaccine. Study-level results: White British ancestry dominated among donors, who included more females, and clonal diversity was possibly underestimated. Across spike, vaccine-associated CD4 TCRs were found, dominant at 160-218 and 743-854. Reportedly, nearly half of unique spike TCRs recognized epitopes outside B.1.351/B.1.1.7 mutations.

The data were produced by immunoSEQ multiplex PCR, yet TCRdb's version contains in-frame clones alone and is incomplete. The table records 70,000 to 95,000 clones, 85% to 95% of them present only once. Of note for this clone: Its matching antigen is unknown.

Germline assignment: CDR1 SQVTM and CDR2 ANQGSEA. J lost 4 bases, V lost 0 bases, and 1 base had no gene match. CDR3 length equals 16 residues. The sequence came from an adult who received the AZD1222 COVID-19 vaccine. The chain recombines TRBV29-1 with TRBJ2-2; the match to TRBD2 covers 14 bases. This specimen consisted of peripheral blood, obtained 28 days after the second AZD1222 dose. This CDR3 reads CSVEEGLAGVTGELFF. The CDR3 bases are TGCAGCGTTGAAGAGGGACTAGCGGGAGTCACCGGGGAGCTGTTTTTT.